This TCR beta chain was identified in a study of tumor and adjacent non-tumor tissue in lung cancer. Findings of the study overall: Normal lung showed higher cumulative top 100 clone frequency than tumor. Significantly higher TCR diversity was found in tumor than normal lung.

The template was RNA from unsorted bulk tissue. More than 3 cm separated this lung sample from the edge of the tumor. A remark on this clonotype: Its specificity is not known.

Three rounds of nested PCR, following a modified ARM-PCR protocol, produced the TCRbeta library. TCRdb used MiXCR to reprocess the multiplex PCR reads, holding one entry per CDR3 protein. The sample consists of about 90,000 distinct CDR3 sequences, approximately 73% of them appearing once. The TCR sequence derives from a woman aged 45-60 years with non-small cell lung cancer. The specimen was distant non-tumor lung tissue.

CDR3 sequence reads: CASSPRYRGNQPQYF. The CDR3 DNA sequence: TGTGCCAGCAGTCCTAGGTACAGGGGGAATCAGCCCCAGTATTTT. J is TRBJ1-5 and V is TRBV28; 8 bases align to TRBD1. TRBJ2-3 explains the end of the DNA better; the J call may be wrong. The CDR3 totals 15 residues. CDR1 is MDHEN, CDR2 SYDVKM, per germline.